This T cell receptor beta chain was retrieved from a study of blood T cell repertoires in COVID-19. Study details: Sites in the United States, Italy and Spain provided acute and convalescent COVID-19 samples. Sources were T cells, B-cell-depleted T cells, or PBMCs; the material itself was cDNA or gDNA.

Using immunoSEQ multiplex PCR, the repertoire was profiled, and TCRdb retains in-frame clones only, with some absent. Of about 160,000 clones listed, 65% to 90% are singletons. The length of the CDR3 is 16 residues. Trimming removed 5 bases from V and 1 base from J; junction bases left unmatched: 9. Germline V gene lookup returns CDR1 LNHDA and CDR2 SQIVND (reference sequence). The chain has TRBV19 and TRBJ2-3; 7 bases are a match to TRBD2. The receptor comes from a man aged 70 or older with acute or convalescent COVID-19. The sample consisted of peripheral blood. The DNA of the CDR3 is TGTGCCAGTAGTTCCCCCCAGCGGGGCGGCACAGATACGCAGTATTTT. Protein: CASSSPQRGGTDTQYF.